These 2 T cell receptor beta chains share one sample of origin, sequenced in a study of Tregs in tolerant kidney transplant recipients. The table came from immunoSEQ multiplex PCR; TCRdb's copy has only in-frame clones and leaves some out. Of tens of thousands of clones in the sample, 75% to 95% were seen once. Sample: Tregs from blood. The receptors originated from a human donor in good health.

Regarding this clone: Its ends do not fully match the called genes, so a read error is possible. The genes are TRBV5-1 and TRBJ1-2; weak D call: TRBD1 (6 bases). From germline, CDR1 is SGHRS and CDR2 YFSETQ. The CDR3 consists of 16 residues. The CDR3 nucleotides are TGCGCCCGCAGCTACGGGGGCTTGGGGGAGCGGTATGGCTACACCTTC. Its translation: CARSYGGLGERYGYTF.

The chain couples TRBV7-9 to TRBJ1-5; no definite D call. This CDR3 has 18 residues. Per germline, CDR1 SEHNR and CDR2 FQNEAQ (reference sequence). Trimming stripped 3 bases from V and 0 bases from J, with 18 bases between. The CDR3 DNA reads TGTGCCAGCAGCTTCGGCAGACCCGGGGTTTATAGCAATCAGCCCCAGCATTTT. Its protein is CASSFGRPGVYSNQPQHF.